The clone carrying this T cell receptor beta chain was counted at least ten times. Its specificity is unknown. Ophthalmopathy patients all had a Clinical Activity Score of at least 3, a NOSPECS grade of at least 4 and disease under 3 months old. In making diagnoses, clinical symptoms, serum thyroxine and TRAb, thyroid ultrasound and orbital computed tomography were all used. This sample stems from a study of T cells in Graves' hyperthyroidism and ophthalmopathy. Amplification yielded TCR beta CDR3 regions, with RNA transcripts as the source. HTBI primers were used for first-round RT-PCR of the TCR CDR3. TCRdb fed the multiplex PCR reads into MiXCR, producing one record per CDR3 protein. The sample consists of 310,000 or so distinct CDR3 sequences, approximately 15% of them appearing once. Study conclusions and caveats: Ophthalmopathy and stable hyperthyroidism were told apart by a 13 V-J model.

This TCR derives from a woman aged 55-70 years with Graves' ophthalmopathy. Sequencing was performed on blood.

The CDR3 DNA follows: TGTGCCAGCAGCTTATCGCGGGGGAGCACAGATACGCAGTATTTT. The encoded protein is CASSLSRGSTDTQYF. The rearrangement links TRBV7-2 to TRBJ2-3; TRBD2 matches 7 bases. Germline V CDR1 and CDR2: SGHTA, FQGNSA. CDR3 size: 15 residues. Trimming at V came to 2 bases and at J to 0 bases, leaving 2 bases not matched to a gene.